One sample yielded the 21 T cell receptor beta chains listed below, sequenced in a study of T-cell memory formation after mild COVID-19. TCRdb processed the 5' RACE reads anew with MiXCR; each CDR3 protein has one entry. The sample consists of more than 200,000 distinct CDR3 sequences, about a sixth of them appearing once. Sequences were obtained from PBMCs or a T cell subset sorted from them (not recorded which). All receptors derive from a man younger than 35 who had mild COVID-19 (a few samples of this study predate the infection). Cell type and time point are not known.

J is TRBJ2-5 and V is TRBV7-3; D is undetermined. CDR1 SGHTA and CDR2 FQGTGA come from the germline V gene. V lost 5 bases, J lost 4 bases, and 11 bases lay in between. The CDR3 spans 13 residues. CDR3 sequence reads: CASSPETGETQYF. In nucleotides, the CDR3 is TGTGCCAGCAGCCCCGAAACGGGAGAGACCCAGTACTTC.

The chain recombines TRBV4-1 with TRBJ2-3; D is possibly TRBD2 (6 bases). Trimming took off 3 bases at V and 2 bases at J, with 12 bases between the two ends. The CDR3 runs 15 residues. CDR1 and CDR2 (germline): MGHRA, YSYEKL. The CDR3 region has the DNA TGCGCCAGCAGCCACGGACGGGGGAACACAGATACGCAGTATTTT. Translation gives CASSHGRGNTDTQYF.

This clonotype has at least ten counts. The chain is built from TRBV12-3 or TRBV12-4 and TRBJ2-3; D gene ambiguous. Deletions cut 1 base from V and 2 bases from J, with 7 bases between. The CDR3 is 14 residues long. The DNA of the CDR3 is TGTGCCAGCAGTTTAGGTACACCCACAGATACGCAGTATTTT. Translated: CASSLGTPTDTQYF.

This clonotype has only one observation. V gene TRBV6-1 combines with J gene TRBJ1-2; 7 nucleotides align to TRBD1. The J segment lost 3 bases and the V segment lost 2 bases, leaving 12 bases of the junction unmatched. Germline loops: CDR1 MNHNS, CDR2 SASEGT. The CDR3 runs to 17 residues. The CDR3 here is CASSEPRGSGWDYGYTF. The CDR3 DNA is TGTGCCAGCAGTGAACCCAGGGGGTCGGGTTGGGACTATGGCTACACCTTC.

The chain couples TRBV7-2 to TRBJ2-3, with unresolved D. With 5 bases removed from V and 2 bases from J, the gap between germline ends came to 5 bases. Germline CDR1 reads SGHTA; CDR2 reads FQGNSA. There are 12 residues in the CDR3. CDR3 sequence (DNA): TGTGCCAGCAGCCCGGTCACAGATACGCAGTATTTT. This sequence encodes CASSPVTDTQYF.

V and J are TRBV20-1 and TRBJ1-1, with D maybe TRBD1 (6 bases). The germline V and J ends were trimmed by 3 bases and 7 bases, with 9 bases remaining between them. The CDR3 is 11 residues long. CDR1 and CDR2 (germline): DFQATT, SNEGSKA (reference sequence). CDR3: CSARGAGEAFF. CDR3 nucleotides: TGCAGTGCTAGGGGGGCAGGTGAAGCTTTCTTT.

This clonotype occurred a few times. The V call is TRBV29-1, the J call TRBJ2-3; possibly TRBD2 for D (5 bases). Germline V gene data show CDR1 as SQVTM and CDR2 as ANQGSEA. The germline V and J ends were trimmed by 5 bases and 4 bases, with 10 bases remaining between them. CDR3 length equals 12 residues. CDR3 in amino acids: CSVKWESDTQYF. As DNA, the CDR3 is TGCAGCGTTAAATGGGAGTCAGATACGCAGTATTTT.

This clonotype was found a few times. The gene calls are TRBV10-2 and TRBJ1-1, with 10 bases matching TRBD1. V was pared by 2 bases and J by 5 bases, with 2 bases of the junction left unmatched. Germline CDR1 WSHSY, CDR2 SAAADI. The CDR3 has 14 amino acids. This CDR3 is CASSEDRGLTEAFF. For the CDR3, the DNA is TGCGCCAGCAGTGAGGACAGGGGGCTGACTGAAGCTTTCTTT.

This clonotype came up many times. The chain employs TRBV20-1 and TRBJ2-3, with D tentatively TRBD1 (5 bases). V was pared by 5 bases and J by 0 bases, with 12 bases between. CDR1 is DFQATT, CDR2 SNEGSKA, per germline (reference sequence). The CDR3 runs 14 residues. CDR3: CSAVEGASTDTQYF. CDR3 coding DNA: TGCAGTGCTGTAGAAGGGGCGAGCACAGATACGCAGTATTTT.

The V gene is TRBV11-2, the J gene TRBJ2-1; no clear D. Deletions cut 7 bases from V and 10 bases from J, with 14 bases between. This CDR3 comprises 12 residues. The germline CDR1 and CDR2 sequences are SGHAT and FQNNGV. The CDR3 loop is CASTEIGWEQFF. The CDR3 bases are TGTGCCAGCACCGAGATTGGATGGGAGCAGTTCTTC.

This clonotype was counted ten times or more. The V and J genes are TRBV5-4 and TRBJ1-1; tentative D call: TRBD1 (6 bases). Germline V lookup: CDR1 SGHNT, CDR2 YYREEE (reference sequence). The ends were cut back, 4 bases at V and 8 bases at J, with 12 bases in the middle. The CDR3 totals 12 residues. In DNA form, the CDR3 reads TGTGCCAGCAGCCACCGGACAGCAGAAGCTTTCTTT. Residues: CASSHRTAEAFF. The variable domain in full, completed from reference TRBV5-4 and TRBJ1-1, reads ETGVTQSPTHLIKTRGQQVTLRCSSQSGHNTVSWYQQALGQGPQFIFQYYREEENGRGNFPPRFSGLQFPNYSSELNVNALELDDSALYLCASSHRTAEAFFGQGTRLTVV.

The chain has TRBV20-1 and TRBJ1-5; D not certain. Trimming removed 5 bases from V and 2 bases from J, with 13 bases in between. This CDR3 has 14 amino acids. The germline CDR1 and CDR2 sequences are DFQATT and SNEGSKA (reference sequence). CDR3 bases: TGCAGTGCTGGCCGGGTTACCGGCAATCAGCCCCAGCATTTT. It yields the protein CSAGRVTGNQPQHF.

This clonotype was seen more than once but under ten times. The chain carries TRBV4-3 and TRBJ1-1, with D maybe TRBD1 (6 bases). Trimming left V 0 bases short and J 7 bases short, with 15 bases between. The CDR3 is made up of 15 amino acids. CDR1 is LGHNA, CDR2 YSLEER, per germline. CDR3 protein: CASSQDIRGAREAFF. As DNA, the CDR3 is TGCGCCAGCAGCCAAGATATTCGGGGGGCGCGTGAAGCTTTCTTT.

CDR3 residues: CASSLDLGYGYTF. Here the CDR3 DNA reads TGTGCCAGCAGCTTGGACCTGGGCTATGGCTACACCTTC. This chain uses TRBV7-9 with TRBJ1-2; no definite D call. V lost 3 bases and J 4 bases, leaving 9 bases between the germline ends. The V gene's germline CDR1 is SEHNR and CDR2 FQNEAQ (reference sequence). This CDR3 spans 13 amino acids.

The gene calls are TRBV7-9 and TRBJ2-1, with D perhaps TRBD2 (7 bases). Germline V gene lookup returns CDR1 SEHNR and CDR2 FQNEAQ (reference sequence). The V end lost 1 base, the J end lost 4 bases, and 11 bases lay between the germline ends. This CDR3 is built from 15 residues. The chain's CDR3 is CASSLGGGHYNEQFF. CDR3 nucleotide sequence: TGTGCCAGCAGCTTAGGCGGGGGCCATTACAATGAGCAGTTCTTC.

The CDR3 DNA follows: TGTGCCAGCAGCTTAGGGGCTAGCGGAGACTACGAGCAGTACTTC. Protein product: CASSLGASGDYEQYF. This sequence joins TRBV7-2 and TRBJ2-7, with TRBD2 matching over 7 bases. Germline V gene data show CDR1 as SGHTA and CDR2 as FQGNSA. J lost 3 bases, V lost 1 base, and 6 bases had no gene match. This CDR3 region has 15 residues.

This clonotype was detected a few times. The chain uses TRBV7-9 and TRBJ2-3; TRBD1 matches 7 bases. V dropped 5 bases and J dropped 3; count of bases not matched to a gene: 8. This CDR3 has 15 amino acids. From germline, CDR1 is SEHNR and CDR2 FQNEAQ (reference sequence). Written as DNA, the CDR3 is TGTGCCAGCAGCAGGACAGGCAGGGGGACAGATACGCAGTATTTT. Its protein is CASSRTGRGTDTQYF.

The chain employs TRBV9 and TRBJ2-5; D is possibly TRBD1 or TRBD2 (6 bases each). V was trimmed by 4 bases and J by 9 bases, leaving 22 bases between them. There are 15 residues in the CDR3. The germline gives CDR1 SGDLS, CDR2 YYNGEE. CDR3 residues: CASSTTSGEDAPQYF. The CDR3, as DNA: TGTGCCAGCAGCACCACCTCAGGGGAGGACGCGCCCCAGTACTTC.

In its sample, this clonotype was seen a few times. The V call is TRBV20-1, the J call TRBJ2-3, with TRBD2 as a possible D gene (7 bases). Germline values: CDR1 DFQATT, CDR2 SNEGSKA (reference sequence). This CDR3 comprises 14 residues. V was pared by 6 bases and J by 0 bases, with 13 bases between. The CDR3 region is CSALGGLSTDTQYF. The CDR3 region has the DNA TGCAGTGCCCTCGGGGGGCTGAGCACAGATACGCAGTATTTT.

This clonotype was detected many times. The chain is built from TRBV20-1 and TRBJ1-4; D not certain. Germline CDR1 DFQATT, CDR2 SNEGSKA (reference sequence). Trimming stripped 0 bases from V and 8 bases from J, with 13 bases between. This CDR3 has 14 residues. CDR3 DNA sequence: TGCAGTGCTAGAGAAGAGTCCCTTAGGGAAAAACTGTTTTTT. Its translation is CSAREESLREKLFF.

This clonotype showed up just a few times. Here the CDR3 reads CASSPQGDNQPQHF. CDR3 in DNA: TGTGCCAGCTCACCACAAGGGGATAATCAGCCCCAGCATTTT. V and J are TRBV18 and TRBJ1-5, with TRBD1 as a possible D gene (5 bases). Germline V gene data show CDR1 as KGHSH and CDR2 as LQKENI. Trimming stripped 1 base from V and 4 bases from J, with 8 bases between. This CDR3 has 14 amino acids.